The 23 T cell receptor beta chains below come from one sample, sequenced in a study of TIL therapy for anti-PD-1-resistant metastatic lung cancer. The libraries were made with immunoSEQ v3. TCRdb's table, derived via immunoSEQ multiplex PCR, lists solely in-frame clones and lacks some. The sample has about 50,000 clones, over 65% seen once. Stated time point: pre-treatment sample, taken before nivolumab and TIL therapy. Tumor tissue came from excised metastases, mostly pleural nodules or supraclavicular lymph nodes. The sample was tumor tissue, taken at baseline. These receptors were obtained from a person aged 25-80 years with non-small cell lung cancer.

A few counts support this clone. Here the CDR3 DNA reads TGTGCCAGCAGCGTGGGTCCCACGCCGGATTCACCCCTCCACTTT. It is translated as CASSVGPTPDSPLHF. The rearrangement joins TRBV9 to TRBJ1-6; no definite D call. The CDR3 contains 15 residues. The V gene's germline CDR1 is SGDLS and CDR2 YYNGEE. The V end was cut by 2 bases, the J end by 8 bases, with 14 bases between.

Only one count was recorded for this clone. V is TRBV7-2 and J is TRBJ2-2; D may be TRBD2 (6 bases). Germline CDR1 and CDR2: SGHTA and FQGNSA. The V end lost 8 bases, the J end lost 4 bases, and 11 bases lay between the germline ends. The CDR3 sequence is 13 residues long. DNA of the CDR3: TGTGCCAGCCAAGGAGGGGCCACCGGGGAGCTGTTTTTT. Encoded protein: CASQGGATGELFF.

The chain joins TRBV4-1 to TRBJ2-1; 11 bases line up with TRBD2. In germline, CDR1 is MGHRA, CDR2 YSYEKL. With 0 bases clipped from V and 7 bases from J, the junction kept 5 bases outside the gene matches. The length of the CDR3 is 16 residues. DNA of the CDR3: TGCGCCAGCAGCCAAGATCGGACTAGCGGGTTGAATGAGCAGTTCTTC. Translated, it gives CASSQDRTSGLNEQFF.

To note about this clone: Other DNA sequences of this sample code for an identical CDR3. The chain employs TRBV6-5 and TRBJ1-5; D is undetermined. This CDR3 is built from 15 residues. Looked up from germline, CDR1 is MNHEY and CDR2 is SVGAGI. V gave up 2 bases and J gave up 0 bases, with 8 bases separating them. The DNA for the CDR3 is TGTGCCAGCAGTTACAGGGCCTCTAGCAATCAGCCCCAGCATTTT. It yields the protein CASSYRASSNQPQHF.

DNA of the CDR3: TGTGCCATCAGTGCGCCGGGACGGAAGAACACCGGGGAGCTGTTTTTT. It is translated as CAISAPGRKNTGELFF. The chain employs TRBV10-3 and TRBJ2-2, with D perhaps assigned TRBD1 or TRBD2 (5 bases each). Germline V lookup: CDR1 ENHRY, CDR2 SYGVKD. V gave up 4 bases and J gave up 1 base, with 13 bases separating them. The CDR3 sequence is 16 residues long.

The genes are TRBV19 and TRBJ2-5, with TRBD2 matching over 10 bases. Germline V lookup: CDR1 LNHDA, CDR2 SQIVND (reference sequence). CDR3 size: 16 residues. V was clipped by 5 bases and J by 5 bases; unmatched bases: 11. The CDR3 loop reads CASSPRRSAGGETQYF. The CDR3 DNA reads TGTGCCAGTAGTCCCCGCAGATCAGCGGGAGGGGAGACCCAGTACTTC.

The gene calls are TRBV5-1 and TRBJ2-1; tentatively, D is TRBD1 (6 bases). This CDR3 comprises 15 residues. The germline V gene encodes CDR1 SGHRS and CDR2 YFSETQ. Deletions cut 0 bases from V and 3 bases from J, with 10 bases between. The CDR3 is CASSLEQGNYNEQFF. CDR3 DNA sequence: TGCGCCAGCAGCTTGGAACAGGGTAACTACAATGAGCAGTTCTTC.

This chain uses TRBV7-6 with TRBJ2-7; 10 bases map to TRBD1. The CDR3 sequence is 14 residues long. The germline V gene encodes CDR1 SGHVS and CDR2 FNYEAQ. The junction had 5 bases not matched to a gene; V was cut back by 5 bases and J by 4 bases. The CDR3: CASSPTGGGYEQYF. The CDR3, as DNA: TGTGCCAGCAGCCCGACAGGGGGCGGGTACGAGCAGTACTTC.

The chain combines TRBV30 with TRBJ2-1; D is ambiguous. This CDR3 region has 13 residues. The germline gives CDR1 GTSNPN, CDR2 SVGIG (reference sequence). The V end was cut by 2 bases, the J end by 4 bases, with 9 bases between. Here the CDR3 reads CAWSQTYYNEQFF. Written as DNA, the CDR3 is TGTGCCTGGAGTCAGACCTATTACAATGAGCAGTTCTTC.

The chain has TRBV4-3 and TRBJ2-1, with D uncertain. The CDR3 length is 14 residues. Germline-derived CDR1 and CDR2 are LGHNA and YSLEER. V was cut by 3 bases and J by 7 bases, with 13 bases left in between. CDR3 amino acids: CASSQQVRSNEQFF. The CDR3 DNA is TGCGCCAGCAGCCAGCAGGTTAGGTCGAATGAGCAGTTCTTC.

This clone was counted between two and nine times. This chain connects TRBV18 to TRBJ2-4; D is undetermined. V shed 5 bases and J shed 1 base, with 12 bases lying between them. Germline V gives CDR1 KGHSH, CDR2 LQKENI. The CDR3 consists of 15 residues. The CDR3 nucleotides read TGTGCCAGCTCATCTTATACCGACGCCAAAAACATTCAGTACTTC. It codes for CASSSYTDAKNIQYF.

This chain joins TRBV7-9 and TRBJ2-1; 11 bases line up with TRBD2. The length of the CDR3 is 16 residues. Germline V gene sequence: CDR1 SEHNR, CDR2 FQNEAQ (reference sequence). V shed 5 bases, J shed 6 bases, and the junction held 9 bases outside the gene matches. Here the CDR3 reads CASSPALAGGINEQFF. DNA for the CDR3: TGTGCCAGCAGCCCAGCCCTAGCGGGGGGAATCAATGAGCAGTTCTTC.

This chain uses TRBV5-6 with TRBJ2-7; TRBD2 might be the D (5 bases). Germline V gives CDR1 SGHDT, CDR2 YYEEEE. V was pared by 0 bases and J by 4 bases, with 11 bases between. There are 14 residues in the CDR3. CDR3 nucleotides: TGTGCCAGCAGCTTGGGAGGGCAGGCTTACGAGCAGTACTTC. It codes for CASSLGGQAYEQYF.

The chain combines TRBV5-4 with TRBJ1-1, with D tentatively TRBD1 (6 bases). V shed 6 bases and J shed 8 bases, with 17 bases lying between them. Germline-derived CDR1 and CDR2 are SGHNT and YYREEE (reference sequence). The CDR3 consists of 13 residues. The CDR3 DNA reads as TGTGCCAGCACAAGGGGGGATCTCTTCGAAGCTTTCTTT. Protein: CASTRGDLFEAFF.

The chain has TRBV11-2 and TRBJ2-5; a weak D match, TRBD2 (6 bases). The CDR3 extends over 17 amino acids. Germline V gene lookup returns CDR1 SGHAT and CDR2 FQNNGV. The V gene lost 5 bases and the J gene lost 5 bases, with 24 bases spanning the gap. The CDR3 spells CASSPALRGRARETQYF. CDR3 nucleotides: TGTGCCAGCAGCCCCGCCCTCCGGGGGAGAGCTAGGGAGACCCAGTACTTC.

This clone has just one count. Here the CDR3 DNA reads TGCGCCAGCAGCCAGACAGCCAGCGGAACCTACAATGAGCAGTTCTTC. This encodes CASSQTASGTYNEQFF. This chain links TRBV4-1 with TRBJ2-1; D is perhaps TRBD1 or TRBD2 (5 bases each). The V and J ends lost 3 bases and 2 bases respectively, with 14 bases between them. Germline CDR1 and CDR2: MGHRA and YSYEKL. This CDR3 contains 16 residues.

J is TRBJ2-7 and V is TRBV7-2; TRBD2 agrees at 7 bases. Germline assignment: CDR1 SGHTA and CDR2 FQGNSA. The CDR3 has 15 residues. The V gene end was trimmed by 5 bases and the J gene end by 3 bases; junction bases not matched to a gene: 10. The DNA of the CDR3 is TGTGCCAGCAGCGGGGCCCCTAGCGGACGCTACGAGCAGTACTTC. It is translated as CASSGAPSGRYEQYF.

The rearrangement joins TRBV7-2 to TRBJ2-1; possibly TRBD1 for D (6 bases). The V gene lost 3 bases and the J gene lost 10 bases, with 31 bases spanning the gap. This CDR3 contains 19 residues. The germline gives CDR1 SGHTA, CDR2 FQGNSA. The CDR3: CASSLGINERTANRGEQFF. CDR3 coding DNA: TGTGCCAGCAGCTTGGGGATCAATGAAAGGACAGCCAACCGAGGGGAGCAGTTCTTC.

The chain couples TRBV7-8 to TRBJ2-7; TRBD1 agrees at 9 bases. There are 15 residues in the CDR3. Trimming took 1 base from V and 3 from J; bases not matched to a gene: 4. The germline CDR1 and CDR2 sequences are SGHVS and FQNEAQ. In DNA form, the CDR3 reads TGTGCCAGCAGCTTAGTCGGGACAGGGATCTACGAGCAGTACTTC. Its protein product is CASSLVGTGIYEQYF.

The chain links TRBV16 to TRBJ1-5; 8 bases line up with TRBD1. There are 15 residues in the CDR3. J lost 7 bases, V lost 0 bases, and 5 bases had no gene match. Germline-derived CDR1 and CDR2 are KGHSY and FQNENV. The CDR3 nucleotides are TGTGCCAGCAGCCAATCTGCAGGGGGCCGGCAGCCCCAGCATTTT. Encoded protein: CASSQSAGGRQPQHF.

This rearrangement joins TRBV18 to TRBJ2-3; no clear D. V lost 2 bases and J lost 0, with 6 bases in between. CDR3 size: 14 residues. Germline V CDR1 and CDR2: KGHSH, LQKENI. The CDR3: CASSPTLSTDTQYF. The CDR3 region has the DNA TGTGCCAGCTCACCAACCTTAAGCACAGATACGCAGTATTTT.

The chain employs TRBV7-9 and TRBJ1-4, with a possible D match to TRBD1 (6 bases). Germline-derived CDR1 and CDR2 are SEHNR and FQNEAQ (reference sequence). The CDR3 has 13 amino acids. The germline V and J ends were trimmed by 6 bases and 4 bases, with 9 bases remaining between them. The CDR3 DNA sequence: TGTGCCAGCAGTCCACAGGGTAATGAAAAACTGTTTTTT. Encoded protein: CASSPQGNEKLFF.

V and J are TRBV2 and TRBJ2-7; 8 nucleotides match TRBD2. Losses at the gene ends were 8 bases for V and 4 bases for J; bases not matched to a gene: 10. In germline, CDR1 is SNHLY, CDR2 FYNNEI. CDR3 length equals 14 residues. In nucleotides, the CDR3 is TGTGCCAGCGGCGCGGGACTAGGTATATACGAGCAGTACTTC. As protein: CASGAGLGIYEQYF.